What follows are 8 T cell receptor beta chains derived from one specimen sequenced in a study of blood T cell repertoires in COVID-19 (dated by TCRdb to 2020 to 2021). To prepare the library, the immunoSEQ multiplex PCR assay was applied. Drawn from immuneACCESS, this table holds only the in-frame rearrangements with V and J called that TCRdb kept. Clones are partly lost; checked studies trace under half to an unresolved V gene and leave the rest unexplained. Present in this sample are roughly 100,000 clones, nearly 90% of which were seen just once. Roughly 2% of the sample is taken by the ten largest. Specimen: peripheral blood. These receptors originate from a man aged 45 to 65 with active COVID-19.

V and J are TRBV24-1 and TRBJ1-5; 10 bases fit TRBD1. The length of the CDR3 is 19 residues. With V trimmed by 6 bases and J by 7 bases, 20 bases remained unmatched. The V gene's germline CDR1 is KGHDR and CDR2 SFDVKD. CDR3 in DNA: TGTGCCACCAGTCCCCCCGAGGAGAGGCGGGACAGGGGTGGACAGCCCCAGCATTTT. It is translated as CATSPPEERRDRGGQPQHF.

This chain uses TRBV7-6 with TRBJ1-3, with D maybe TRBD1 (6 bases). V lost 5 bases, J lost 3 bases, and 14 bases lay in between. Germline CDR1 SGHVS, CDR2 FNYEAQ. The CDR3 sequence is 15 residues long. The CDR3 DNA reads TGTGCCAGCAGCCGAAAAGGGGGTGATGGAAACACCATATATTTT. It specifies CASSRKGGDGNTIYF.

This clone was seen only a few times. The chain combines TRBV11-3 with TRBJ2-7, with 7 bases fitting TRBD1. Looked up from germline, CDR1 is SGHNT and CDR2 is YENEEA. The CDR3 is 12 amino acids. Unmatched junction bases numbered 2, after V lost 4 bases and J lost 5 bases. Here the CDR3 reads CASSYRGDEQYF. The CDR3 coding sequence is TGTGCCAGCAGCTACAGGGGTGACGAGCAGTACTTC.

This chain uses TRBV19 with TRBJ1-1; the D gene is possibly TRBD1 (5 bases). V gave up 4 bases and J gave up 5 bases, with 17 bases separating them. This CDR3 comprises 15 residues. Germline V gene sequence: CDR1 LNHDA, CDR2 SQIVND (reference sequence). The CDR3 DNA reads TGTGCCAGTAGTAGGCCGGGCCCCGGGGGAACTGAAGCTTTCTTT. It translates to CASSRPGPGGTEAFF.

V is TRBV11-2 and J is TRBJ2-7; a possible D gene is TRBD1 (7 bases). From germline, CDR1 is SGHAT and CDR2 FQNNGV. Trimming pared 5 bases from V and 3 bases from J, leaving 17 bases between. CDR3 size: 15 residues. The CDR3: CASSPLTGRHYEQYF. As DNA, the CDR3 is TGTGCCAGCAGCCCTTTGACAGGGAGGCACTACGAGCAGTACTTC.

V and J are TRBV7-6 and TRBJ1-2; D is unresolved. Trimming took 1 base from V and 4 from J, leaving 10 bases between them. Germline CDR1 SGHVS, CDR2 FNYEAQ. The CDR3 is made up of 14 amino acids. CDR3 DNA sequence: TGTGCCAGCAGCTTAGTGGAGGGAACCTATGGCTACACCTTC. Protein: CASSLVEGTYGYTF.

The chain carries TRBV7-2 and TRBJ1-6; tentatively, D is TRBD1 (5 bases). Germline V gene lookup returns CDR1 SGHTA and CDR2 FQGNSA. This CDR3 has 14 amino acids. Trimming took off 11 bases at V and 7 bases at J, with 18 bases between the two ends. The CDR3 coding sequence is TGTGCCGCCGGGGGACCCAGGGACAATTCACCCCTCCACTTT. Amino acids: CAAGGPRDNSPLHF.

This chain connects TRBV7-9 to TRBJ1-5, with D possibly being TRBD1 (5 bases). The ends were cut back, 1 base at V and 7 bases at J, with 17 bases in the middle. The CDR3 consists of 16 residues. Germline V gene data show CDR1 as SEHNR and CDR2 as FQNEAQ (reference sequence). This chain's CDR3 is CASSLVSGAGGQPQHF. As DNA, the CDR3 is TGTGCCAGCAGCTTAGTCTCCGGGGCCGGGGGGCAGCCCCAGCATTTT.